This is a list of T cell receptor beta chains from one sample in a study of cytomegalovirus exposure and HLA in healthy donors. This table comes from immunoSEQ multiplex PCR, and its TCRdb copy is limited to in-frame clones, with some not included. With approximately 110,000 clones in the sample, the ten largest clones hold around 2.2%. Sequencing used PBMCs. These receptors were collected from a man aged 35-49 years in good health and CMV-seronegative. Both conserved end residues are part of each CDR3. D genes are given only for firm matches.

CDR3 length	J gene	V gene	D gene	CDR3 DNA	CDR3 protein
15	TRBJ2-3	TRBV7-9	-	TGTGCCAGCAGCTCCTGGGACTCCCTGAGTGATACGCAGTATTTT	CASSSWDSLSDTQYF
14	TRBJ2-7	TRBV25-1	-	TGTGCCAGCAGTGAGGTCGGGAGAGCCTACGAGCAGTACTTC	CASSEVGRAYEQYF
14	TRBJ2-5	TRBV2	-	TGTGCCAGCAGTGAAGCCCTTAGATGGGAGACCCAGTACTTC	CASSEALRWETQYF
11	TRBJ2-5	TRBV2	-	TGTGCCAGCAGTATCGACTACCTTACCTACTTC	CASSIDYLTYF
16	TRBJ2-3	TRBV4-2	-	TGTGCCAGCAGCCGGACGAATAGCGGTTCCACCCCTACGCAGTATTTT	CASSRTNSGSTPTQYF
15	TRBJ1-5	TRBV4-2	-	TGTGCCAGCACCGAAACAGAAAATAGCAATCAGCCCCAGCATTTT	CASTETENSNQPQHF
14	TRBJ2-7	TRBV9	-	TGTGCCAGCAGCGTAGGGGGAGTCTCCTACGAGCAGTACTTC	CASSVGGVSYEQYF
17	TRBJ2-7	TRBV6-1	-	TGTGCCAGCAGTGAAACTTGGCAGGGGCTAGATACCTACGAGCAGTACTTC	CASSETWQGLDTYEQYF
15	TRBJ2-7	TRBV27	-	TGTGCCAGCAGTTTGTGGACCTCTAATCAGGGCGAGCAGTACTTC	CASSLWTSNQGEQYF
17	TRBJ2-1	TRBV7-6	TRBD2	TGTGCCAGCAGCTTGATGCCAGCGGGAGGGCCCTTGGATGAGCAGTTCTTC	CASSLMPAGGPLDEQFF
13	TRBJ2-7	TRBV30	TRBD2	TGTGCCTGGACGGGGGGGGCATCCTACGAGCAGTACTTC	CAWTGGASYEQYF
15	TRBJ2-1	TRBV11-3	TRBD2	TGTGCCAGCAGCCCACGGACTAGCGGATACAATGAGCAGTTCTTC	CASSPRTSGYNEQFF
15	TRBJ2-7	TRBV9	-	TGTGCCAGCAGCGTAGCTACGGGACACCTATACGAGCAGTACTTC	CASSVATGHLYEQYF
15	TRBJ1-1	TRBV7-9	TRBD1	TGTGCCAGCAGCTCCGGACAGGGTTTGAACACTGAAGCTTTCTTT	CASSSGQGLNTEAFF
16	TRBJ2-3	TRBV6-5	-	TGTGCCAGCAGTTACGAAAAGCGGCGGGGCACAGATACGCAGTATTTT	CASSYEKRRGTDTQYF
17	TRBJ2-7	TRBV7-2	-	TGTGCCAGCAGCTTAGCGGGAGGGGGGGCTGGCGGCTACGAGCAGTACTTC	CASSLAGGGAGGYEQYF
14	TRBJ2-7	TRBV7-9	-	TGTGCCAGCAGCTCCCGCGACAGGTCCTACGAGCAGTACTTC	CASSSRDRSYEQYF
14	TRBJ1-1	TRBV11-3	TRBD1	TGTGCCAGCAGCGAAGGGACAGGGGTCACTGAAGCTTTCTTT	CASSEGTGVTEAFF
13	TRBJ2-5	TRBV19	-	TGTGCCAGTAGTAACCGGGTGGAAGAGACCCAGTACTTC	CASSNRVEETQYF
14	TRBJ2-5	TRBV10-3	TRBD2	TGTGCCATCAGTCTGGGGACTAGCGAAGAGACCCAGTACTTC	CAISLGTSEETQYF
15	TRBJ1-4	TRBV5-6	TRBD1	TGTGCCAGCAGCTTGGGGGTTCGGGGGACAGAGAAACTGTTTTTT	CASSLGVRGTEKLFF
15	TRBJ2-1	TRBV13	TRBD1	TGTGCCAGCAGCCAAGTCGGGACAGGGGTCAATGAGCAGTTCTTC	CASSQVGTGVNEQFF
18	TRBJ2-7	TRBV9	-	TGTGCCAGCACCCCTAGAGAGGGTCAGACGGGCCTACTTTACGAGCAGTACTTC	CASTPREGQTGLLYEQYF
18	TRBJ1-4	TRBV7-2	-	TGTGCCAGCAGCCCAACCCCCCGGACGGAGGGGTCGGGCCAAAAACTGTTTTTT	CASSPTPRTEGSGQKLFF
11	TRBJ2-7	TRBV7-8	-	TGTGCCAGCAGCCCAGGCTACGAGCAGTACTTC	CASSPGYEQYF
15	TRBJ1-1	TRBV7-6	-	TGTGCCAGCAGCTTAGTCTGGGCAGGGAACACTGAAGCTTTCTTT	CASSLVWAGNTEAFF
19	TRBJ2-1	TRBV5-4	-	TGTGCCAGCAGCTTGTTTTTCTTCACGGCGGGAACCCTTTACAATGAGCAGTTCTTC	CASSLFFFTAGTLYNEQFF
15	TRBJ2-7	TRBV11-3	-	TGTGCCAGCAGCTTGGGAGCTAGTTCGCCCCACGAGCAGTACTTC	CASSLGASSPHEQYF
15	TRBJ2-7	TRBV6-5	TRBD1	TGTGCCAGCAGGGCGGGACAGGGGACGACCTACGAGCAGTACTTC	CASRAGQGTTYEQYF
12	TRBJ2-1	TRBV13	-	TGTGCCAGCAGCTTAGATGTGAGTGAGCAGTTCTTC	CASSLDVSEQFF
15	TRBJ1-4	TRBV5-1	-	TGCGCCAGCAGCTTGGCGGGGGGAGCAGGGGAAAAACTGTTTTTT	CASSLAGGAGEKLFF
14	TRBJ1-3	TRBV5-1	TRBD1	TGCGCCAGCAACTTGGGGACAGCTGGAAACACCATATATTTT	CASNLGTAGNTIYF
17	TRBJ2-2	TRBV7-9	-	TGTGCCAGCAGCTTAGACCCACGGGAGCGGAGCACCGGGGAGCTGTTTTTT	CASSLDPRERSTGELFF
11	TRBJ1-1	TRBV29-1	-	TGCAGCGTTGTAATTCCCACTGAAGCTTTCTTT	CSVVIPTEAFF
15	TRBJ2-1	TRBV28	-	TGTGCCAGCAGTTTACTGTTGACTAGTTACAATGAGCAGTTCTTC	CASSLLLTSYNEQFF
13	TRBJ2-5	TRBV2	-	TGTGCCAGCTGCCGGGACACCCAAGAGACCCAGTACTTC	CASCRDTQETQYF